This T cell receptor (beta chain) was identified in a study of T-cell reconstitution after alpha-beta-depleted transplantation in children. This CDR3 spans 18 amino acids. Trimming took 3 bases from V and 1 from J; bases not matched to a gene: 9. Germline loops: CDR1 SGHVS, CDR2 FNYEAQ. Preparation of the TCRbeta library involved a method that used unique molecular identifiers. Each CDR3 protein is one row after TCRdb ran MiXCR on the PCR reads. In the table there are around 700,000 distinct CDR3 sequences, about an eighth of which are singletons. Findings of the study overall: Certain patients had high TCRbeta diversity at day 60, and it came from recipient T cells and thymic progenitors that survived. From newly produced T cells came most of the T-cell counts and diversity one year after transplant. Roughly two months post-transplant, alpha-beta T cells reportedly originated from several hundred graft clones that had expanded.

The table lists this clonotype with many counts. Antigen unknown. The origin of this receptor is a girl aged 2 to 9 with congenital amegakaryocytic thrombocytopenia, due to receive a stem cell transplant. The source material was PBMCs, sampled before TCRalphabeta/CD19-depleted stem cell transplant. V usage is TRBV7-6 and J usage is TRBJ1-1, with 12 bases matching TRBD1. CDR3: CASSFPGTGGARNTEAFF. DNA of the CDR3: TGTGCCAGCAGCTTCCCCGGGACAGGGGGCGCGCGGAACACTGAAGCTTTCTTT.